In its sample, the clone carrying this T cell receptor beta chain was seen many times. The antigen remains unidentified. Germline assignment: CDR1 MDHEN and CDR2 SYDVKM. Trimming pared 1 base from V and 7 bases from J, leaving 8 bases between. The CDR3 is 12 residues long. This sample is drawn from a study of glioma-infiltrating T cells. Study-wide results and caveats: Non-neoplastic patients had below-expected tissue-blood divergence, while all gliomas exceeded expectation.

Using RNA template, CDR3s of TCR alpha and beta were amplified with iRepertoire arm-PCR. Each CDR3 protein is one row after TCRdb ran MiXCR on the multiplex PCR reads. The table records about 110,000 distinct CDR3 sequences, 20% to 25% of them present only once. This receptor was identified in a human donor with low-grade glioma or glioblastoma, undergoing nonglioma brain surgery, or in good health (not recorded which). J is TRBJ2-7 and V is TRBV28; D is uncertain. Material: glioma tissue, nonneoplastic brain tissue, or PBMCs (not recorded which). As DNA, the CDR3 is TGTGCCAGCAGTTTATCCCTCGGGGAGCAGTACTTC. Its translation: CASSLSLGEQYF.